The clone carrying this TCR beta chain was seen only a few times. Its antigen is not identified. Reverse transcription of all isolated RNA meant that expressed TCRB transcripts were sequenced. The method was immunoSEQ multiplex PCR; TCRdb's version includes in-frame clones alone and lacks a portion of them. This table has around 160,000 clones, around 63% appearing once. Naive, central memory, regulatory and stem cell-like memory cells within the CD4+ compartment were sorted using CD45RO/CCR7/CD25/CD127/CD95/CD27. The sample originates from a study of beta chain features in type 1 diabetes. At the level of the study: Age, gender and cell yields were alike across patients and healthy donors.

Overall study results and limits: When Type 1 diabetes patients were examined, their TCRB CDR3s proved moderately but significantly shorter in all four CD4+ subsets. The study found that naive, central memory and Treg TCRB repertoires appeared more similar in patients than in healthy donors. Researchers caution that PCR might favor shorter templates, equally among patients and controls.

The J segment lost 4 bases and the V segment lost 5 bases, leaving 2 bases of the junction unmatched. This CDR3 has 13 amino acids. Looked up from germline, CDR1 is GTSNPN and CDR2 is SVGIG (reference sequence). The clonotype was recovered from a man younger than 40 with type 1 diabetes. The chain recombines TRBV30 with TRBJ2-5; 12 bases are a match to TRBD2. The specimen sequenced was naive CD4+ T cells from blood. In nucleotides, the CDR3 is TGTGCCTGGGGACTAGCGGGGTTAGAGACCCAGTACTTC. It codes for CAWGLAGLETQYF.